The 13 T cell receptor beta chains given below trace back to one sample, sequenced in a study of response to subunit inactivated influenza vaccine. TCRdb independently ran MiXCR on the RT-PCR reads; one entry per CDR3 protein. The sample has over 150,000 distinct CDR3 sequences; about an eighth are singletons. The input for sequencing was CD8+ T cells sorted from PBMCs, taken more than 4 days after vaccination. The receptors were gathered from a man aged 50-59 years who received an inactivated influenza vaccine.

A few counts support this clonotype. This rearrangement joins TRBV11-2 to TRBJ2-7; D is undetermined. The CDR3 has 15 residues. V lost 5 bases to trimming and J lost 0 bases, with 14 bases between them. Germline V gene sequence: CDR1 SGHAT, CDR2 FQNNGV. CDR3 region: CASSTSVSSSYEQYF. CDR3 nucleotides: TGTGCCAGCAGCACCTCGGTATCGAGCTCCTACGAGCAGTACTTC. Full variable domain (missing parts from reference TRBV11-2 and TRBJ2-7): EAGVAQSPRYKIIEKRQSVAFWCNPISGHATLYWYQQILGQGPKLLIQFQNNGVVDDSQLPKDRFSAERLKGVDSTLKIQPAKLEDSAVYLCASSTSVSSSYEQYFGPGTRLTVT.

This clonotype was detected only a few times. The chain recombines TRBV28 with TRBJ2-7; D uncertain. The germline CDR1 and CDR2 sequences are MDHEN and SYDVKM. Trimming removed 5 bases at V and 7 bases at J, with 9 bases between. The CDR3 covers 11 residues. CDR3 nucleotide sequence: TGTGCCAGCAGTCCCGGGCCAGAGCAGTACTTC. Translating gives CASSPGPEQYF.

Worth noting for this clonotype: Just one base apart from a much larger clone, this may be a read error. This chain joins TRBV2 and TRBJ2-1, with unresolved D. The CDR3 has 13 amino acids. Germline V gives CDR1 SNHLY, CDR2 FYNNEI. In DNA form, the CDR3 reads TGTGCCAGCAGTGAAGACGGATACAATGAGCAGCTCTTC. It is translated as CASSEDGYNEQLF.

V and J are TRBV28 and TRBJ2-2; D call uncertain. The V gene's germline CDR1 is MDHEN and CDR2 SYDVKM. The CDR3 runs to 11 residues. Trimming cost V 4 bases and J 6 bases, with 3 bases left between them. Written as DNA, the CDR3 is TGTGCCAGCAGTTGGGCCGGGGAGCTGTTTTTT. Translating gives CASSWAGELFF.

This chain links TRBV9 with TRBJ2-7; 8 positions match TRBD2. CDR3 length equals 16 residues. Trimming cost V 4 bases and J 3 bases; bases outside gene matches: 12. Germline V lookup: CDR1 SGDLS, CDR2 YYNGEE. This chain's CDR3 is CASSPHPLAENYEQYF. The CDR3 bases are TGTGCCAGCAGCCCTCACCCACTAGCGGAGAACTACGAGCAGTACTTC.

This clonotype turned up a few times. The rearrangement links TRBV29-1 to TRBJ1-1; D is unclear. The V end lost 3 bases, the J end lost 4 bases, and 9 bases lay between the germline ends. The germline gives CDR1 SQVTM, CDR2 ANQGSEA. This CDR3 region has 12 residues. The CDR3 loop is CSVDNLSTEAFF. CDR3 nucleotides: TGCAGCGTTGATAACTTAAGCACTGAAGCTTTCTTT.

Ten or more counts support this clonotype. V and J are TRBV20-1 and TRBJ2-7; D might be TRBD1 (5 bases). V gave up 0 bases and J gave up 4 bases, with 13 bases separating them. Germline CDR1 is DFQATT and CDR2 is SNEGSKA (reference sequence). The CDR3 extends over 14 amino acids. CDR3 DNA: TGCAGTGCTAGAGATCATCAGGGCGTATACGAGCAGTACTTC. Protein product: CSARDHQGVYEQYF.

This clonotype was detected a few times. The rearrangement joins TRBV6-2 or TRBV6-3 to TRBJ2-7; D is perhaps TRBD2 (6 bases). The CDR3 totals 15 residues. V shed 6 bases and J shed 3 bases, with 18 bases lying between them. The germline V gene has CDR1 MNHEY and CDR2 SVGEGT. The CDR3 sequence is CASRGTSQTYYEQYF. CDR3 in DNA: TGTGCCAGCAGGGGGACTTCCCAAACATACTACGAGCAGTACTTC.

This clonotype was seen a handful of times. The rearrangement joins TRBV3-1 to TRBJ2-7, with D unresolved. V lost 0 bases, J lost 3 bases, and 15 bases lay in between. Germline V CDR1 and CDR2: LGHDT, YNNKEL (reference sequence). This CDR3 region has 16 residues. The CDR3 DNA is TGTGCCAGCAGCCAAGACGAGGACCGGTCGGACTACGAGCAGTACTTC. Translation gives CASSQDEDRSDYEQYF.

The V call is TRBV6-1, the J call TRBJ2-7, with D perhaps matching TRBD1 (6 bases). The V gene lost 5 bases and the J gene lost 2 bases, with 13 bases spanning the gap. Per the germline V gene, CDR1 is MNHNS and CDR2 is SASEGT. The CDR3 consists of 14 residues. Here the CDR3 DNA reads TGTGCCAGCAGTCTTCCCGGGACAACCTACGAGCAGTACTTC. It translates to CASSLPGTTYEQYF.

The chain links TRBV7-9 to TRBJ2-1, with 7 nucleotides matching TRBD2. CDR3 length: 13 amino acids. J lost 15 bases, V lost 5 bases, and 13 bases had no gene match. Germline V lookup: CDR1 SEHNR, CDR2 FQNEAQ (reference sequence). CDR3 bases: TGTGCCAGCAGCAACGGACTAGGGAAGGACGGGTTCTTC. It encodes CASSNGLGKDGFF.

The gene calls are TRBV5-1 and TRBJ2-3; a weak D match, TRBD2 (5 bases). CDR1 is SGHRS and CDR2 is YFSETQ in the germline V gene. V lost 4 bases and J 0 bases, leaving 12 bases between the germline ends. The CDR3 has 15 residues. CDR3 DNA sequence: TGCGCCAGCAGCCGACCAGGCGGGAGCACAGATACGCAGTATTTT. This codes for CASSRPGGSTDTQYF.

This clonotype was detected once. The rearrangement joins TRBV20-1 to TRBJ1-1; D possibly corresponds to TRBD1 (5 bases). Trimming shortened V by 0 bases and J by 1 base, and 9 bases separated the two germline ends. Germline V lookup: CDR1 DFQATT, CDR2 SNEGSKA (reference sequence). This CDR3 has 14 residues. The CDR3 reads CSARDEGKNTEAFF. The CDR3 nucleotides read TGCAGTGCTAGAGATGAGGGGAAGAACACTGAAGCTTTCTTT.